One sample yielded the 29 T cell receptor beta chains listed below, sequenced in a study of post-analysis software for immune sequencing data. These receptors have no identified antigens. TCR beta cDNA libraries had unique molecular identifiers. TCRdb passed the PCR reads through MiXCR, listing each CDR3 protein once. The data contain about half a million distinct CDR3 sequences, 30% to 40% of them singletons. Notes on the study in general: Four to six TRBV segments, including TRBV5-6, TRBV5-1 and TRBV20-1, were more frequent in patients than controls.

Sample: blood. These TCRs come from a girl between 2 and 17 years old with multiple sclerosis.

The chain carries TRBV7-9 and TRBJ1-6; TRBD1 is a possible D gene (6 bases). V lost 3 bases to trimming and J lost 7 bases, with 19 bases between them. The germline V gene encodes CDR1 SEHNR and CDR2 FQNEAQ (reference sequence). There are 17 residues in the CDR3. The CDR3: CASSFPGQGTGNSPLHF. CDR3 sequence (DNA): TGTGCCAGCAGCTTTCCCGGCCAGGGGACGGGGAATTCACCCCTCCACTTT.

The chain has TRBV3-1 and TRBJ2-6; the D gene is possibly TRBD1 (6 bases). The CDR3 extends over 16 amino acids. Germline-derived CDR1 and CDR2 are LGHDT and YNNKEL (reference sequence). The V gene lost 1 base and the J gene lost 2 bases, with 9 bases spanning the gap. The DNA of the CDR3 is TGTGCCAGCAGCCAAGGCAGGGGAGCTGGGGCCAACGTCCTGACTTTC. It specifies CASSQGRGAGANVLTF.

This clonotype was counted only a few times. The chain is built from TRBV20-1 and TRBJ2-3; 7 nucleotides align to TRBD2. CDR3 length: 12 amino acids. Germline CDR1 DFQATT, CDR2 SNEGSKA (reference sequence). V dropped 3 bases and J dropped 6; count of bases not matched to a gene: 3. CDR3 residues: CSASGEGDTQYF. The CDR3 region has the DNA TGCAGTGCTAGCGGGGAGGGGGATACGCAGTATTTT.

The chain is built from TRBV6-2 or TRBV6-3 and TRBJ2-1; D remains unclear. V lost 8 bases, J lost 4 bases, and 9 bases lay in between. The CDR3 is made up of 12 amino acids. CDR1 MNHEY and CDR2 SVGEGT come from the germline V gene. The CDR3 DNA reads TGTGCCAGCCGCCAGCCGTACAATGAGCAGTTCTTC. As protein: CASRQPYNEQFF.

On this clonotype itself: One end of the junction varies from germline; a read error may be responsible. This chain joins TRBV20-1 and TRBJ1-5; possibly TRBD1 for D (6 bases). Germline CDR1 is DFQATT and CDR2 is SNEGSKA (reference sequence). The CDR3 has 13 amino acids. The CDR3 coding sequence is TGCATTGCTAGACGTACAGGGAATCAGCCCCAGCATTTT. Protein sequence: CIARRTGNQPQHF.

This clonotype has just a few counts. The chain combines TRBV5-6 with TRBJ1-2, with 7 nucleotides matching TRBD1. J lost 8 bases, V lost 4 bases, and 14 bases had no gene match. Germline CDR1 is SGHDT and CDR2 is YYEEEE. This CDR3 contains 15 residues. The CDR3 spells CASSPGQTEEGGYTF. In DNA, the CDR3 is TGTGCCAGCAGCCCGGGACAGACTGAAGAAGGGGGCTACACCTTC. Drawing the rest from reference TRBV5-6 and TRBJ1-2, the complete variable domain is DAGVTQSPTHLIKTRGQQVTLRCSPKSGHDTVSWYQQALGQGPQFIFQYYEEEERQRGNFPDRFSGHQFPNYSSELNVNALLLGDSALYLCASSPGQTEEGGYTFGSGTRLTVV.

This clonotype showed up just a few times. The chain links TRBV20-1 to TRBJ2-5, with D unresolved. The V gene lost 1 base and the J gene lost 2 bases, with 8 bases spanning the gap. Germline-derived CDR1 and CDR2 are DFQATT and SNEGSKA (reference sequence). This CDR3 has 13 amino acids. The CDR3 DNA reads as TGCAGTGCTAGAGCGGCGTATCAAGAGACCCAGTACTTC. It encodes CSARAAYQETQYF.

This clonotype appeared a few times. The rearrangement uses TRBV20-1 and TRBJ2-7; TRBD1 agrees at 8 bases. The length of the CDR3 is 15 residues. Trimming took 1 base from V and 2 from J; bases not matched to a gene: 7. The germline V gene has CDR1 DFQATT and CDR2 SNEGSKA (reference sequence). The CDR3 DNA sequence: TGCAGTGCTAGAGGTCGGGACAGGTCCCCCTACGAGCAGTACTTC. Its protein is CSARGRDRSPYEQYF.

The CDR3 is CASSPGTKDTQYF. In DNA form, the CDR3 reads TGTGCCAGCAGTCCGGGGACCAAAGATACGCAGTATTTT. The J gene is TRBJ2-3, the V gene TRBV12-3 or TRBV12-4, with D tentatively TRBD1 or TRBD2 (5 bases each). Trimming took 5 bases from V and 5 from J, leaving 11 bases between them. This CDR3 spans 13 amino acids.

This chain joins TRBV7-2 and TRBJ2-1; TRBD1 is a possible D gene (5 bases). Germline CDR1 is SGHTA and CDR2 is FQGNSA. V dropped 8 bases and J dropped 7 bases, with 24 bases sitting between them. The CDR3 covers 16 residues. CDR3 sequence reads: CASSVGAGALRNEQFF. CDR3 nucleotides: TGTGCCAGCTCTGTAGGGGCTGGGGCCCTAAGGAATGAGCAGTTCTTC.

The V gene is TRBV29-1, the J gene TRBJ2-2, with 9 bases identical to TRBD1. This CDR3 has 15 residues. After removal of 6 bases from V and 0 bases from J, the junction contained 5 bases not matched to a gene. CDR1 SQVTM and CDR2 ANQGSEA come from the germline V gene. The CDR3 is CSVVGQGPNTGELFF. As DNA, the CDR3 is TGCAGCGTGGTGGGACAGGGCCCGAACACCGGGGAGCTGTTTTTT.

The V gene is TRBV25-1, the J gene TRBJ2-3; D possibly corresponds to TRBD2 (7 bases). There are 17 residues in the CDR3. With 8 bases removed from V and 4 bases from J, the gap between germline ends came to 25 bases. Germline V lookup: CDR1 MGHDK, CDR2 SYGVNS. Written as DNA, the CDR3 is TGTGCCAGCCGTGGAGGGGGGGCGTTCCCTCCCGCAGATACGCAGTATTTT. As protein: CASRGGGAFPPADTQYF.

This clonotype appeared many times. CDR3 sequence reads: CASSPVFGRGEETQYF. For the CDR3, the DNA is TGTGCCAGCAGCCCCGTATTCGGCAGGGGAGAGGAGACCCAGTACTTC. The chain recombines TRBV5-6 with TRBJ2-5; D possibly corresponds to TRBD1 (6 bases). The CDR3 totals 16 residues. Trimming took 4 bases from V and 5 from J, leaving 21 bases between them. Germline lookup yields CDR1 SGHDT and CDR2 YYEEEE.

The V gene is TRBV20-1, the J gene TRBJ2-5; D is possibly TRBD1 or TRBD2 (5 bases each). From germline, CDR1 is DFQATT and CDR2 SNEGSKA (reference sequence). Trimming shortened V by 0 bases and J by 5 bases, and 16 bases separated the two germline ends. The CDR3 has 15 amino acids. The CDR3: CSARDKGETLETQYF. CDR3 nucleotides: TGCAGTGCTAGAGATAAAGGGGAGACTTTGGAGACCCAGTACTTC.

On this clonotype itself: One junction end does not reproduce the germline sequence, and a read error may be involved. V usage is TRBV7-2 and J usage is TRBJ2-2; the D gene is possibly TRBD2 (5 bases). The CDR3 loop spans 19 amino acids. CDR1 is SGHTA, CDR2 FQGNSA, per germline. The CDR3: CASSLLRRSPSFHTGERFF. In nucleotides, the CDR3 is TGTGCCAGCAGCTTATTACGGCGAAGCCCGAGCTTTCACACCGGGGAGCGGTTTTTT.

This chain joins TRBV5-6 and TRBJ1-4; 8 bases agree with TRBD1. The V gene end was trimmed by 5 bases and the J gene end by 7 bases; junction bases not matched to a gene: 13. This CDR3 region has 16 residues. Germline V gives CDR1 SGHDT, CDR2 YYEEEE. For the CDR3, the DNA is TGTGCCAGCAGGAAGGCCAGGGGGCAGGTCCGTGAAAAACTGTTTTTT. Its translation is CASRKARGQVREKLFF.

The chain joins TRBV4-1 to TRBJ2-7, with TRBD2 matching over 10 bases. Germline-derived CDR1 and CDR2 are MGHRA and YSYEKL. This CDR3 contains 16 residues. V shed 1 base and J 3 bases; nucleotides not matched to a gene: 6. For the CDR3, the DNA is TGCGCCAGCAGCCAAGTGGGAACTAGCGGGGTCTACGAGCAGTACTTC. This sequence encodes CASSQVGTSGVYEQYF.

As regards this clonotype: Because the CDR3 is missing its conserved closing phenylalanine or tryptophan, this is likely a read error. V gene TRBV5-1 combines with J gene TRBJ2-7; D not certain. The CDR3 is 14 residues long. The V end was cut by 1 base, the J end by 1 base, with 9 bases between. CDR1 SGHRS and CDR2 YFSETQ come from the germline V gene. The CDR3 DNA reads TGCGCCAGCAGCTTGCGGCCGGATTCCTACGAGCAGTACCTC. This codes for CASSLRPDSYEQYL.

The V call is TRBV20-1, the J call TRBJ2-3, with D perhaps matching TRBD2 (5 bases). The CDR3 spans 15 residues. V shed 3 bases and J shed 0 bases, with 13 bases lying between them. CDR1 is DFQATT and CDR2 is SNEGSKA in the germline V gene (reference sequence). The chain's CDR3 is CSARSPGLSTDTQYF. DNA for the CDR3: TGCAGTGCTAGGTCCCCGGGGTTGAGCACAGATACGCAGTATTTT.

The genes are TRBV20-1 and TRBJ2-3; D is perhaps TRBD2 (6 bases). CDR3 size: 16 residues. Trimming stripped 0 bases from V and 2 bases from J, with 15 bases between. Germline-derived CDR1 and CDR2 are DFQATT and SNEGSKA (reference sequence). CDR3 coding DNA: TGCAGTGCTAGAGATGAAGCCGGCGGGGCCACAGATACGCAGTATTTT. It specifies CSARDEAGGATDTQYF.

This clonotype was seen a few times. The chain employs TRBV6-5 and TRBJ2-1; D gene ambiguous. This CDR3 contains 12 residues. V dropped 7 bases and J dropped 7 bases, with 11 bases sitting between them. From germline, CDR1 is MNHEY and CDR2 SVGAGI. The CDR3 nucleotides read TGTGCCAGCAAAATGGTATTAAATGAGCAGTTCTTC. Amino acids: CASKMVLNEQFF.

This rearrangement joins TRBV29-1 to TRBJ2-2; no firm D call. Germline V lookup: CDR1 SQVTM, CDR2 ANQGSEA. Trimming removed 4 bases at V and 0 bases at J, with 6 bases between. This CDR3 has 13 residues. Here the CDR3 DNA reads TGCAGCGTTGGAGCAGCGAACACCGGGGAGCTGTTTTTT. It specifies CSVGAANTGELFF.

The chain combines TRBV5-1 with TRBJ2-2; perhaps TRBD1 as D (5 bases). Germline V CDR1 and CDR2: SGHRS, YFSETQ. V lost 4 bases, J lost 4 bases, and 11 bases lay in between. There are 14 residues in the CDR3. CDR3 coding DNA: TGCGCCAGCAGCCCGACAGTTTCCACCGGGGAGCTGTTTTTT. This translates into CASSPTVSTGELFF.

The sample holds a few counts of this clonotype. This chain links TRBV11-1 with TRBJ2-1; 12 bases agree with TRBD2. The CDR3 totals 15 residues. Germline trimming cut 6 bases from V and 8 bases from J; bases unmatched to any gene: 8. Germline values: CDR1 SGHAT, CDR2 FQDESV (reference sequence). DNA of the CDR3: TGTGCCAGCAGTCAACTAGCGGGGGGTATGGATGAGCAGTTCTTC. This translates into CASSQLAGGMDEQFF.

CDR3 in amino acids: CASSLTRGRETQYF. In DNA form, the CDR3 reads TGTGCCAGCAGTTTAACCCGGGGGAGGGAGACCCAGTACTTC. The genes are TRBV12-3 or TRBV12-4 and TRBJ2-5, with D possibly TRBD2 on 6 matching bases. The CDR3 runs to 14 residues. The V end was cut by 2 bases, the J end by 5 bases, with 12 bases between.

The chain employs TRBV20-1 and TRBJ2-3; 9 positions agree with TRBD2. The V segment lost 6 bases and the J segment 5 bases; nucleotides outside the gene matches: 9. This CDR3 is built from 14 residues. Germline CDR1 and CDR2: DFQATT and SNEGSKA (reference sequence). CDR3 sequence reads: CSAPGLAMGDTQYF. The CDR3 DNA reads TGCAGTGCCCCGGGACTAGCAATGGGAGATACGCAGTATTTT.

The chain combines TRBV20-1 with TRBJ2-1, with D unresolved. The germline V and J ends were trimmed by 1 base and 1 base, with 14 bases remaining between them. Germline V gene lookup returns CDR1 DFQATT and CDR2 SNEGSKA (reference sequence). There are 16 residues in the CDR3. The CDR3 nucleotides read TGCAGTGCTAGAGCTTCATCGTCCAAGTCCTACAATGAGCAGTTCTTC. Protein product: CSARASSSKSYNEQFF.

This rearrangement joins TRBV7-2 to TRBJ2-3; D is possibly TRBD1 or TRBD2 (6 bases each). The CDR3 runs to 16 residues. Trimming removed 4 bases from V and 4 bases from J, with 18 bases in between. Germline V CDR1 and CDR2: SGHTA, FQGNSA. The CDR3 DNA is TGTGCCAGCAGCTCCCGATTAGGAAGGGGGGCAGATACGCAGTATTTT. Amino acids: CASSSRLGRGADTQYF.

The rearrangement links TRBV27 to TRBJ2-4, with 7 positions matching TRBD1. This CDR3 has 13 residues. J gave up 13 bases and V 5 bases, and 11 bases lay outside the gene matches. Per the germline V gene, CDR1 is MNHEY and CDR2 is SMNVEV (reference sequence). The DNA for the CDR3 is TGTGCCAGCAGTCCCGGGCCCCAGGGGGAGCAGTACTTC. Protein product: CASSPGPQGEQYF.